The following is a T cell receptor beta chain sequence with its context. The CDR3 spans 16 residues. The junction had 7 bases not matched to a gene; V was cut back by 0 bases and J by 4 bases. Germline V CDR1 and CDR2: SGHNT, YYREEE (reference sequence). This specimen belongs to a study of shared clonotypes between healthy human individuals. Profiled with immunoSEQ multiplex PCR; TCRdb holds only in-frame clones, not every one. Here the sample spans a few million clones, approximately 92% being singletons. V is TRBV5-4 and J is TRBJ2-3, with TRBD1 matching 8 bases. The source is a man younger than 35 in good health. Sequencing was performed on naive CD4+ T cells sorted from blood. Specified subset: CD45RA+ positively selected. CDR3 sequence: CASSLGPAGGSDTQYF. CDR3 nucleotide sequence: TGTGCCAGCAGCTTGGGACCCGCAGGGGGCTCAGATACGCAGTATTTT.